This T cell receptor beta chain is from a study of T-cell reconstitution after alpha-beta-depleted transplantation in children. General study points: Reportedly, alpha-beta T cells present about two months post-transplant originated from several hundred expanded clones of graft origin. When one year had passed after transplant, most T-cell counts and diversity came from newly produced T cells.

On this clonotype itself: Its matching antigen is unknown.

The V segment lost 2 bases and the J segment 7 bases; nucleotides outside the gene matches: 8. Germline V gives CDR1 SQVTM, CDR2 ANQGSEA. The CDR3 is made up of 14 amino acids. Preparation of the TCRbeta library used unique molecular identifiers. TCRdb ran MiXCR on the PCR reads and lists one entry per CDR3 protein. The sample includes just under 350,000 distinct CDR3 sequences, roughly 16% of them seen just once. V and J are TRBV29-1 and TRBJ2-7, with TRBD2 identical over 10 bases. This sample comprised PBMCs, mostly from graft donor cells, obtained 360 days after TCRalphabeta/CD19-depleted stem cell transplant. This receptor was taken from a male patient between 2 and 15 years old who had a stem cell transplant for acute lymphoblastic leukemia, so the T cells may come from the graft donor. The CDR3 protein is CSVERAGGVREQYF. DNA for the CDR3: TGCAGCGTTGAAAGAGCGGGAGGGGTCCGAGAGCAGTACTTC.